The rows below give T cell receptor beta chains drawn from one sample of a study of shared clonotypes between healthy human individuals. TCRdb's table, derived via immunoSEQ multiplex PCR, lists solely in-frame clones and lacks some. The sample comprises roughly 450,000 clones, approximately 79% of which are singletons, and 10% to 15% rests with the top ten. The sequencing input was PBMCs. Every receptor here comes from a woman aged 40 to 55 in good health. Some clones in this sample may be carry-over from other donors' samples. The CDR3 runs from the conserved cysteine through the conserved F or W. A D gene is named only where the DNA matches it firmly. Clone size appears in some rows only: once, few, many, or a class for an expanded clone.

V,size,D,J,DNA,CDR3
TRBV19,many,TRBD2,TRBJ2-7,TGTGCCAGTAGTCCTCGGGGAGGGACGTTATTCCCCTACGAGCAGTACTTC,CASSPRGGTLFPYEQYF
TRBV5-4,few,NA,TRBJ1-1,TGTGCCAGCAGTTCGGAGTGGGCCGTGGACACTGAAGCTTTCTTT,CASSSEWAVDTEAFF
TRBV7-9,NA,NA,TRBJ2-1,TGTGCCAGCAGCCAAGGGTCATCTGAGCAGTTCTTC,CASSQGSSEQFF
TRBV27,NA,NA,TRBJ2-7,TGTGCCAGCAATCGTAAAGTAAGCTCCTACGAGCAGTACTTC,CASNRKVSSYEQYF
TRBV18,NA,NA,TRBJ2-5,TGTGCCAGCTCACGCTTTGAAAGGGGCAGGAAGACCCAGTACTTC,CASSRFERGRKTQYF
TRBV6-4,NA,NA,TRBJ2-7,TGTGCCAGCAGTACCCGAGCGGGTTACGAGCAGTACTTC,CASSTRAGYEQYF
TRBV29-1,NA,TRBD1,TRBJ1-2,TGCAGCGCCAAGACAGGGGAACGACCCGATGGCTACACCTTC,CSAKTGERPDGYTF
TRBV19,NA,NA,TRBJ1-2,TGTGCCAGTAGTATAGATCGGAATGATGGCTACACCTTC,CASSIDRNDGYTF
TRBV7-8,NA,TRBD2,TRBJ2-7,TGTGCCAGCAGCTTAGGACGGACTAGCTCCTACGAGCAGTACTTC,CASSLGRTSSYEQYF
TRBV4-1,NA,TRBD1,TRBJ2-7,TGCGCCAGCAGCCCGGGGACAGGGTCAACCTACGAGCAGTACTTC,CASSPGTGSTYEQYF
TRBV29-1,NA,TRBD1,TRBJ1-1,TGCAGCGTTGGGGGCCCGGCAGGGGGCCGGGGGAACACTGAAGCTTTCTTT,CSVGGPAGGRGNTEAFF
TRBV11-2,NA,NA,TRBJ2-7,TGTGCCAGCAGCTTAAGGCTCAGGGGGGAATACTACGAGCAGTACTTC,CASSLRLRGEYYEQYF
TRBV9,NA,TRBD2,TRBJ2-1,TGTGCCAGCAGCGTAGGCCGACTAGCGTACAATGAGCAGTTCTTC,CASSVGRLAYNEQFF
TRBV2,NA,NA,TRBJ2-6,TGTGCCAGCAGTTTTTTCGCAGGGACTGGGGCCAACGTCCTGACTTTC,CASSFFAGTGANVLTF
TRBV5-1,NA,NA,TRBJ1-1,TGCGCCAGCAGCTCTGCCTCGGGAATGAACACTGAAGCTTTCTTT,CASSSASGMNTEAFF